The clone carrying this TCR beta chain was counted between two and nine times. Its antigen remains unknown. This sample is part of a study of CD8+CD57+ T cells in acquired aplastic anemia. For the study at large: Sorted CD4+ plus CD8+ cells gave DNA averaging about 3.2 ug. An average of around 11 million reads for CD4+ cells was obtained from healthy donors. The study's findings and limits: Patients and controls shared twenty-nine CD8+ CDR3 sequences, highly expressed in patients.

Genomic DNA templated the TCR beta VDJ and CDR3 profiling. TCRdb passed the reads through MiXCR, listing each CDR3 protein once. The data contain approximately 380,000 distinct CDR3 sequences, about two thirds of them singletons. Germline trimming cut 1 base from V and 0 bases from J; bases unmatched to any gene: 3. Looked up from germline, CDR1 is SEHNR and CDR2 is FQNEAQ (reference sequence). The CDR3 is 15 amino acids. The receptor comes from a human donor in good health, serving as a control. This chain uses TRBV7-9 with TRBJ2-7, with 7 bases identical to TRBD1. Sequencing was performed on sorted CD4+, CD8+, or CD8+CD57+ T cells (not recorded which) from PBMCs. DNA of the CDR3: TGTGCCAGCAGCTTAGGGACAGGAGCCTCCTACGAGCAGTACTTC. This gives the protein CASSLGTGASYEQYF.